The clone carrying this T cell receptor beta chain has more than one count but fewer than ten. From germline, CDR1 is MDHEN and CDR2 SYDVKM. The CDR3 runs to 16 residues. After removal of 2 bases from V and 7 bases from J, the junction contained 10 bases not matched to a gene. These data are taken from a study of blood T cell repertoires in COVID-19. The table came from immunoSEQ multiplex PCR; TCRdb's copy has only in-frame clones and leaves some out. The sample has 200,000 to 250,000 clones, approximately 80% seen once. Participant-reported clinical history was the basis for cohort assignment. Recovery among Cohort 3 donors was established by two negative PCRs, clearance, or symptom resolution.

V is TRBV28 and J is TRBJ1-4, with TRBD1 matching 7 bases. Input material: PBMCs or T cells enriched from blood (not recorded which). The sequence was obtained from a middle-aged man who had recovered from COVID-19. The CDR3 here is CASSLRWRGRVEKLFF. CDR3 in DNA: TGTGCCAGCAGTTTACGGTGGAGGGGGCGCGTTGAAAAACTGTTTTTT.